A selection of T cell receptor beta chains follows, all from one sample in a study of T cells in Graves' hyperthyroidism and ophthalmopathy. TCRdb called the multiplex PCR reads again in MiXCR, with one record for every CDR3 protein. In the table there are 250,000 to 300,000 distinct CDR3 sequences, around 15% of which are singletons. Sequenced material: blood. The origin of the receptors is an older woman with Graves' ophthalmopathy. CDR3s include the opening cysteine and the closing phenylalanine or tryptophan. The order of the fields is clone size, V gene, D gene, J gene, CDR3 DNA, CDR3 protein. D genes are given only for firm matches. Clone size is not always given. Where it is, it says once, few, many or a class for expanded clones.

clone_size: .
v_call: TRBV29-1
d_call: TRBD1
j_call: TRBJ1-2
cdr3_nt: TGCAGCGTTCTGGACAGGGAGCAACTCTATGGCTACACCTTC
cdr3_aa: CSVLDREQLYGYTF

clone_size: many
v_call: TRBV27
d_call: TRBD2
j_call: TRBJ2-1
cdr3_nt: TGTGCCAGCAGTTTATTCGCCCTAGCGGGAGGGCAGTGGAATGAGCAGTTCTTC
cdr3_aa: CASSLFALAGGQWNEQFF

clone_size: many
v_call: TRBV7-2
d_call: .
j_call: TRBJ2-1
cdr3_nt: TGTGCCAGCAGCTTCGCCAACGCACACAATGAGCAGTTCTTC
cdr3_aa: CASSFANAHNEQFF

clone_size: many
v_call: TRBV13
d_call: .
j_call: TRBJ2-7
cdr3_nt: TGTGCCAGCAGCTCGGACAGAAGGAGCTCCTACGAGCAGTACTTC
cdr3_aa: CASSSDRRSSYEQYF

clone_size: many
v_call: TRBV20-1
d_call: .
j_call: TRBJ2-7
cdr3_nt: TGCAGTGCTAGCGACGGGGATCTCGAGGAGCAGTACTTC
cdr3_aa: CSASDGDLEEQYF

clone_size: many
v_call: TRBV3-1
d_call: .
j_call: TRBJ2-2
cdr3_nt: TGTGCCAGCAGCGACCGGGGACAAAGTCGGACCGGGGAGCTGTTTTTT
cdr3_aa: CASSDRGQSRTGELFF

clone_size: .
v_call: TRBV5-1
d_call: TRBD1
j_call: TRBJ2-7
cdr3_nt: TGCGCCAGCAGCTTGGCCGCGGGACAGGATAACTACGAGCAGTACTTC
cdr3_aa: CASSLAAGQDNYEQYF

clone_size: many
v_call: TRBV12-3/TRBV12-4
d_call: .
j_call: TRBJ1-5
cdr3_nt: TGTGCCAGCAGTCCCCGAGGACTTGAAGATCAGCCCCAGCATTTT
cdr3_aa: CASSPRGLEDQPQHF

clone_size: .
v_call: TRBV9
d_call: .
j_call: TRBJ2-6
cdr3_nt: TGTGCCAGCAGCGCCCCTACAGGAAAAATAAGATCGTCTGGGGCCAACGTCCTGACTTTC
cdr3_aa: CASSAPTGKIRSSGANVLTF

clone_size: many
v_call: TRBV7-8
d_call: .
j_call: TRBJ2-1
cdr3_nt: TGTGCCAGCAGCCCAAGTGGGGGGAGCTCCTACAATGAGCAGTTCTTC
cdr3_aa: CASSPSGGSSYNEQFF

clone_size: .
v_call: TRBV28
d_call: TRBD1
j_call: TRBJ2-2
cdr3_nt: TGTACCAGCTGGGGACAGGGGTTCGGGGAGCTGTTTTTT
cdr3_aa: CTSWGQGFGELFF

clone_size: many
v_call: TRBV28
d_call: .
j_call: TRBJ1-6
cdr3_nt: TGTGCCACCATCTCGGGGTTGAACTATAATTCACCCCTCCACTTT
cdr3_aa: CATISGLNYNSPLHF

clone_size: .
v_call: TRBV27
d_call: TRBD2
j_call: TRBJ2-2
cdr3_nt: TGTGCCAGCAGAGGGCTACGCGGGAGATCCACCGGGGAGCTGTTTTTT
cdr3_aa: CASRGLRGRSTGELFF

clone_size: .
v_call: TRBV6-5
d_call: TRBD1
j_call: TRBJ2-7
cdr3_nt: TGTGCCAGCAGTTACGGTTTAACGGGGACAGGGGCCGCCGAGCAGTACTTC
cdr3_aa: CASSYGLTGTGAAEQYF

clone_size: many
v_call: TRBV4-2
d_call: .
j_call: TRBJ2-3
cdr3_nt: TGTGCCAGCAGCCCTATCCCAGGGTTCGGGGCAGATACGCAGTATTTT
cdr3_aa: CASSPIPGFGADTQYF

clone_size: many
v_call: TRBV7-8
d_call: .
j_call: TRBJ1-6
cdr3_nt: TGTGCCAGCAGCTTAGCCGCTAATTCACCCCTCCACTTT
cdr3_aa: CASSLAANSPLHF

clone_size: .
v_call: TRBV20-1
d_call: .
j_call: TRBJ2-5
cdr3_nt: TGCAGTGCTAGAGATACCGGGACCCAAAGGGACCTAAACTTC
cdr3_aa: CSARDTGTQRDLNF

clone_size: many
v_call: TRBV28
d_call: TRBD1
j_call: TRBJ2-1
cdr3_nt: TGTGCCACCCTGGACAGGTTCCTCAATGAGCAGTTCTTC
cdr3_aa: CATLDRFLNEQFF

clone_size: .
v_call: TRBV6-2/TRBV6-3
d_call: .
j_call: TRBJ2-1
cdr3_nt: TGTGCCAGCAGCCCCCTGGTGCAGCAGTTCTTC
cdr3_aa: CASSPLVQQFF

clone_size: many
v_call: TRBV4-3
d_call: .
j_call: TRBJ2-5
cdr3_nt: TGCGCCAGCAGCCAAGGGCTCCAAGAGACCCAGTACTTC
cdr3_aa: CASSQGLQETQYF

clone_size: many
v_call: TRBV2
d_call: .
j_call: TRBJ2-3
cdr3_nt: TGTGCCAGCAGTGATGGAGCGGCCGATACGCAGTATTTT
cdr3_aa: CASSDGAADTQYF

clone_size: .
v_call: TRBV18
d_call: .
j_call: TRBJ2-7
cdr3_nt: TGTGCCAGCTCACCCAGCAGTAGTCTCGAGCAGTACTTC
cdr3_aa: CASSPSSSLEQYF

clone_size: many
v_call: TRBV28
d_call: .
j_call: TRBJ1-2
cdr3_nt: TGTGCCAGCAGCTTCCCCATTCGAAGCGGGGGCGGCTACACCTTC
cdr3_aa: CASSFPIRSGGGYTF

clone_size: .
v_call: TRBV20-1
d_call: TRBD2
j_call: TRBJ2-1
cdr3_nt: TGCAGTGCTAGGGGCGGAAGCGGGAGCTACAATGAGCAGTTCTTC
cdr3_aa: CSARGGSGSYNEQFF

clone_size: .
v_call: TRBV5-4
d_call: .
j_call: TRBJ1-1
cdr3_nt: TGTGCCAGCAACCCCCAGGGTTCTGAAGCTTTCTTT
cdr3_aa: CASNPQGSEAFF

clone_size: many
v_call: TRBV7-8
d_call: TRBD1
j_call: TRBJ1-5
cdr3_nt: TGTGCCAGCAGCTCAGGGGACAGTCTGGGGGTGATAATCAGCCCCGTACTCCAGCATTTT
cdr3_aa: CASSSGDSLGVIISPVLQHF

clone_size: .
v_call: TRBV6-2/TRBV6-3
d_call: .
j_call: TRBJ2-7
cdr3_nt: TGTGCCAGCAGTTACGGGTGGCTACCACACTCCTACGAGCAGTACTTC
cdr3_aa: CASSYGWLPHSYEQYF

clone_size: .
v_call: TRBV20-1
d_call: TRBD1
j_call: TRBJ2-2
cdr3_nt: TGCAGTGCTCTGGGACAGCACCACCGAGGGACCGGGGAGCTGTTTTTT
cdr3_aa: CSALGQHHRGTGELFF

clone_size: many
v_call: TRBV6-2/TRBV6-3
d_call: .
j_call: TRBJ2-3
cdr3_nt: TGTGCCAGCAGTTACGCCAGCACAGATACGCAGTATTTT
cdr3_aa: CASSYASTDTQYF

clone_size: .
v_call: TRBV7-6
d_call: .
j_call: TRBJ2-7
cdr3_nt: TGTGCCAGCAGCCCCACGGACAGAAGAGGATCCTACGAGCAGTACTTC
cdr3_aa: CASSPTDRRGSYEQYF

clone_size: .
v_call: TRBV2
d_call: .
j_call: TRBJ2-7
cdr3_nt: TGTGCCAGTAGGACATGGGGGGAAGTCTACGAGCAGTACTTC
cdr3_aa: CASRTWGEVYEQYF

clone_size: many
v_call: TRBV20-1
d_call: .
j_call: TRBJ1-5
cdr3_nt: TGCAGTGCTAGTGGCGGCAGGGGTGGAAATCAGCCCCAGCATTTT
cdr3_aa: CSASGGRGGNQPQHF

clone_size: many
v_call: TRBV2
d_call: TRBD2
j_call: TRBJ2-5
cdr3_nt: TGTGCCAGCAACCTACAAGCGGGAGGGCCCGAGACCCAGTACTTC
cdr3_aa: CASNLQAGGPETQYF

clone_size: few
v_call: TRBV6-6
d_call: .
j_call: TRBJ2-3
cdr3_nt: TGTGCCAGCAGTTACCGGCGGCAGGGCACAGATACGCAGTATTTT
cdr3_aa: CASSYRRQGTDTQYF

clone_size: .
v_call: TRBV6-1
d_call: TRBD2
j_call: TRBJ2-5
cdr3_nt: TGTACCAGCAACGGGGGGGAGACCCAGTACTTC
cdr3_aa: CTSNGGETQYF

clone_size: .
v_call: TRBV12-3/TRBV12-4
d_call: .
j_call: TRBJ1-1
cdr3_nt: TGTGCCGGCAGTTACCCCCCCTCCTGGGGTCGGAGGACTGAAGCTTTCTTT
cdr3_aa: CAGSYPPSWGRRTEAFF

clone_size: many
v_call: TRBV20-1
d_call: .
j_call: TRBJ1-1
cdr3_nt: TGCAGTGCTAGTAGGCCCCAGGGGCGCTACCTGAACACTGAAGCTTTCTTT
cdr3_aa: CSASRPQGRYLNTEAFF

clone_size: many
v_call: TRBV20-1
d_call: .
j_call: TRBJ1-1
cdr3_nt: TGCAGTGCTGCGAGCGGGGGGACTGAAGCTTTCTTT
cdr3_aa: CSAASGGTEAFF

clone_size: many
v_call: TRBV10-3
d_call: TRBD2
j_call: TRBJ2-1
cdr3_nt: TGTGCCATCAGCGATCAAACCGGGACTAGTGTCTACAATGAGCAGTTCTTC
cdr3_aa: CAISDQTGTSVYNEQFF

clone_size: few
v_call: TRBV4-2
d_call: .
j_call: TRBJ1-1
cdr3_nt: TGTGCCAGCAGCCCATTGACCCGGGGCACTGAAGCTTTCTTT
cdr3_aa: CASSPLTRGTEAFF

clone_size: .
v_call: TRBV7-9
d_call: .
j_call: TRBJ2-7
cdr3_nt: TGTGCCAGCAGTCATCAGGGAGACGAGCAGTACTTC
cdr3_aa: CASSHQGDEQYF

clone_size: .
v_call: TRBV12-3/TRBV12-4
d_call: TRBD1
j_call: TRBJ2-2
cdr3_nt: TGTGCCAGCAGTTTGGACAGGGTTGGCGGGGAGCTGTTTTTT
cdr3_aa: CASSLDRVGGELFF

clone_size: many
v_call: TRBV7-3
d_call: TRBD1
j_call: TRBJ2-5
cdr3_nt: TGTGCCAGCAGCTTAGTCAGGGGGGAGACCCAGTACTTC
cdr3_aa: CASSLVRGETQYF

clone_size: many
v_call: TRBV7-6
d_call: .
j_call: TRBJ1-6
cdr3_nt: TGTGCCAGCAGCTTAAATTCGGGGACTAATTCACCCCTCCACTTT
cdr3_aa: CASSLNSGTNSPLHF

clone_size: many
v_call: TRBV7-2
d_call: .
j_call: TRBJ2-6
cdr3_nt: TGTGCCAGCAGCTTAGTGGGCACCCAAGGAGGGGCCAACGTCCTGACTTTC
cdr3_aa: CASSLVGTQGGANVLTF

clone_size: .
v_call: TRBV6-1
d_call: TRBD1
j_call: TRBJ2-1
cdr3_nt: TGTGCCAGCAGACCCACAGGGGGGAATGAGCAGTTCTTC
cdr3_aa: CASRPTGGNEQFF

clone_size: .
v_call: TRBV4-1
d_call: .
j_call: TRBJ2-3
cdr3_nt: TGCGCCAGCAGCCAAGACGGGGTAGATACGCAGTATTTT
cdr3_aa: CASSQDGVDTQYF

clone_size: few
v_call: TRBV5-1
d_call: TRBD1
j_call: TRBJ2-5
cdr3_nt: TGCGCCAGCAGCTTATTACAGGGGCCGGGAGAGACCCAGTACTTC
cdr3_aa: CASSLLQGPGETQYF

clone_size: .
v_call: TRBV7-2
d_call: TRBD1
j_call: TRBJ2-7
cdr3_nt: TGTGCCAGCAGCTTACGTCGACAGGGCGATCTAGTAGGAAGCGAGCAGTACTTC
cdr3_aa: CASSLRRQGDLVGSEQYF

clone_size: .
v_call: TRBV12-3/TRBV12-4
d_call: TRBD1
j_call: TRBJ2-1
cdr3_nt: TGTGCCAGCAGTTTCTCCGGGACAGGGTTGGATCGGAATGAGCAGTTCTTC
cdr3_aa: CASSFSGTGLDRNEQFF

clone_size: once
v_call: TRBV7-2
d_call: TRBD2
j_call: TRBJ2-1
cdr3_nt: TGTGCCAGCAGCTTAAATAGCGGGGGTGAGCAGTTCTTC
cdr3_aa: CASSLNSGGEQFF

clone_size: many
v_call: TRBV27
d_call: .
j_call: TRBJ2-7
cdr3_nt: TGTGCCAGCAGCCCGGAGGGGGGGGCAGACGAGCAGTACTTC
cdr3_aa: CASSPEGGADEQYF

clone_size: .
v_call: TRBV28
d_call: .
j_call: TRBJ2-5
cdr3_nt: TGTGCCAGCAGTACCCAAGCAGTCCAAGAGACCCAGTACTTC
cdr3_aa: CASSTQAVQETQYF

clone_size: .
v_call: TRBV29-1
d_call: .
j_call: TRBJ2-7
cdr3_nt: TGCAGCGTTGACGGGGGAGGAGGCGAGCAGTACTTC
cdr3_aa: CSVDGGGGEQYF

clone_size: .
v_call: TRBV24-1
d_call: .
j_call: TRBJ2-5
cdr3_nt: TGTGCCACCAGTGATTTAGGGCAGGGGTTGGAGGCCCAGTACTTC
cdr3_aa: CATSDLGQGLEAQYF